This TCR beta chain was recorded in a study of blood T cell repertoires in COVID-19. The overall study: From the United States, Italy and Spain came samples of acute and convalescent COVID-19. Sources were T cells, B-cell-depleted T cells, or PBMCs; the material itself was cDNA or gDNA.

Original processing methods: Estimation of nucleated cell counts relied on the amplification of reference gene primers. TCRdb's copy holds only in-frame clones and misses some; the assay was immunoSEQ multiplex PCR. Clone size and the V and J calls come from that table; the DNA yielded D and trimming. The sample shows some 460,000 clones, approximately 90% of them seen only once. The germline CDR1 and CDR2 sequences are SGHDT and YYEEEE. Between the trimmed V and J ends, which lost 4 bases and 0 bases, there was a span of 15 bases. The CDR3 has 16 amino acids. The sample was peripheral blood. The source of this sequence is a woman under 40 with acute or convalescent COVID-19. This rearrangement joins TRBV5-6 to TRBJ2-3; D might be TRBD2 (6 bases). This CDR3 is CASSPMGGPSTDTQYF. The DNA for the CDR3 is TGTGCCAGCAGCCCGATGGGGGGACCTAGCACAGATACGCAGTATTTT.